This TCR beta chain was captured in a study of blood T cell repertoires in COVID-19. Study as a whole: The study drew acute and convalescent COVID-19 samples from the United States, Italy and Spain.

Trimming shortened V by 6 bases and J by 2 bases, and 13 bases separated the two germline ends. Germline loops: CDR1 ENHRY, CDR2 SYGVKD. This CDR3 region has 14 residues. Authors' processing steps: Nucleated cell number was recorded as an estimate derived from reference gene primer amplification. The assay was immunoSEQ multiplex PCR, and TCRdb's table has in-frame clones only and misses some. The DNA was the basis for D and trimming; V, J and clone size are from that table. This sample has some 340,000 clones, with approximately 91% found just once. Exposed study participants had met a COVID-19 case within 2 weeks before entry.

Source material: PBMCs or T cells enriched from blood (not recorded which). This chain joins TRBV10-3 and TRBJ1-1; perhaps TRBD1 as D (6 bases). This TCR was sampled from a woman aged 30 to 39 who had been exposed to COVID-19. The CDR3 sequence: CAIRYGQLNTEAFF. CDR3 nucleotides: TGTGCCATCAGATATGGACAGCTAAACACTGAAGCTTTCTTT.